The clone carrying this TCR beta chain showed up just a few times. Its specificity is not known. TCRdb recomputed calls from the reads with MiXCR, one row per CDR3 protein. The sample yields some 800,000 distinct CDR3 sequences, around 29% seen once. The sample originates from a study of T cell repertoires in cytomegalovirus infection. The sequenced sample was cultured CD8+ T cells from PBMCs, obtained from culture after CMV antigen stimulation. This clonotype was sampled from a human donor in good health (CMV status not recorded). Some clones in this sample may be carry-over from other donors' samples.

CDR3 region: CASSIRGNEQYF. The CDR3 coding sequence is TGTGCCAGTAGTATCCGGGGGAACGAGCAGTACTTC. The chain links TRBV19 to TRBJ2-7; TRBD2 might be the D (6 bases). Looked up from germline, CDR1 is LNHDA and CDR2 is SQIVND (reference sequence). The CDR3 has 12 amino acids. Deletions cut 3 bases from V and 5 bases from J, with 8 bases between.